The clone carrying this T cell receptor beta chain was counted a single time. Produced via immunoSEQ multiplex PCR; TCRdb's table is partial and in-frame only. In the table there are about 50,000 clones, 95% to 97% of which are singletons. This sample is part of a study of siplizumab effects on memory and regulatory T cells. What was sequenced was naive CD4+ T cells sorted from blood. The clonotype comes from a human donor in good health.

The CDR3 DNA follows: TGTGCCAGTAGTATAGGAGGGACAGGACTACGAAACACCATATATTTT. Translation: CASSIGGTGLRNTIYF. This chain joins TRBV19 and TRBJ1-3, with TRBD1 matching 8 bases. V was clipped by 1 base and J by 5 bases; unmatched bases: 7. CDR1 and CDR2 (germline): LNHDA, SQIVND (reference sequence). The CDR3 runs to 16 residues.